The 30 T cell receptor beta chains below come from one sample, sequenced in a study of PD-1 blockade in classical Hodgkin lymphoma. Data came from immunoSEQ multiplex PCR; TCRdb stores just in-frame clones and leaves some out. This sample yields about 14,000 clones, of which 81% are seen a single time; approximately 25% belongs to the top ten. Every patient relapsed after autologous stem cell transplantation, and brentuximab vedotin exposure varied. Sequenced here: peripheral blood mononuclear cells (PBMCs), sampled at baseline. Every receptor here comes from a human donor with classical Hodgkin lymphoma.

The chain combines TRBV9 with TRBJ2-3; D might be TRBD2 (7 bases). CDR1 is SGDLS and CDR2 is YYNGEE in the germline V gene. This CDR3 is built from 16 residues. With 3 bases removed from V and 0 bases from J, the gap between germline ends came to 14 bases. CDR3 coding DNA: TGTGCCAGCAGCGCTTGGGGGGGCGTTAGCACAGATACGCAGTATTTT. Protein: CASSAWGGVSTDTQYF.

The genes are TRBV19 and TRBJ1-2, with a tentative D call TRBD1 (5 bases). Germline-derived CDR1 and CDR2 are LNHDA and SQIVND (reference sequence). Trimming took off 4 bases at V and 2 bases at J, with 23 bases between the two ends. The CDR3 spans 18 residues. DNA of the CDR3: TGTGCCAGTAGTACCCAGAGGACATTAGGGACTTGGAACTATGGCTACACCTTC. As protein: CASSTQRTLGTWNYGYTF.

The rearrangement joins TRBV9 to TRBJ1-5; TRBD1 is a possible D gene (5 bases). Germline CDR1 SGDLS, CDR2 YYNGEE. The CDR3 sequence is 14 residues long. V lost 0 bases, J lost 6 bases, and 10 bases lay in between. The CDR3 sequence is CASSVDGAGQPQHF. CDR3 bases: TGTGCCAGCAGCGTAGATGGGGCAGGTCAGCCCCAGCATTTT. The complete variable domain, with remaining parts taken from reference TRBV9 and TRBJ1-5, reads DSGVTQTPKHLITATGQRVTLRCSPRSGDLSVYWYQQSLDQGLQFLIQYYNGEERAKGNILERFSAQQFPDLHSELNLSSLELGDSALYFCASSVDGAGQPQHFGDGTRLSIL.

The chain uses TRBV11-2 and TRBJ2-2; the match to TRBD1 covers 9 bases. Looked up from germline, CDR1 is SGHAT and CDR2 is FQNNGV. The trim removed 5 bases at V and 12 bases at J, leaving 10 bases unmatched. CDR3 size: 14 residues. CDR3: CASSQQGAPGKLFF. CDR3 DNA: TGTGCCAGCAGCCAACAGGGGGCGCCTGGGAAGCTGTTTTTT.

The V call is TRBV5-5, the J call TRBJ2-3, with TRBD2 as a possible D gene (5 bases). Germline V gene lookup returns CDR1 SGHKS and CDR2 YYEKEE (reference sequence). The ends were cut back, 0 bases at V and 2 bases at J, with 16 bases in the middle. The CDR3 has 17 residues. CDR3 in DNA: TGTGCCAGCAGCTTGGTCATGGGCGGCGGGTACACAGATACGCAGTATTTT. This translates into CASSLVMGGGYTDTQYF. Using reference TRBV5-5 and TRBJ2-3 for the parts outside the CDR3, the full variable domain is DAGVTQSPTHLIKTRGQQVTLRCSPISGHKSVSWYQQVLGQGPQFIFQYYEKEERGRGNFPDRFSARQFPNYSSELNVNALLLGDSALYLCASSLVMGGGYTDTQYFGPGTRLTVL.

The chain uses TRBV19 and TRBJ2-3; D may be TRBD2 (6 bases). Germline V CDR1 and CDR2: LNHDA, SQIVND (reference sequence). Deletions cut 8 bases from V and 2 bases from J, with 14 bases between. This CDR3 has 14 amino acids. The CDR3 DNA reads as TGTGCCAGTCATGGGCGGGGACTCACAGATACGCAGTATTTT. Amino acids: CASHGRGLTDTQYF. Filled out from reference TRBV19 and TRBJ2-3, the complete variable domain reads DGGITQSPKYLFRKEGQNVTLSCEQNLNHDAMYWYRQDPGQGLRLIYYSQIVNDFQKGDIAEGYSVSREKKESFPLTVTSAQKNPTAFYLCASHGRGLTDTQYFGPGTRLTVL.

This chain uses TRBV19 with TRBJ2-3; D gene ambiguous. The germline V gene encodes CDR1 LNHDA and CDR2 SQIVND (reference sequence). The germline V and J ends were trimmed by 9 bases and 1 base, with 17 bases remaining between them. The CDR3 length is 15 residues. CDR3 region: CASKDRVGGTDTQYF. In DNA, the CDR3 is TGTGCCAGCAAGGACCGGGTTGGTGGCACAGATACGCAGTATTTT.

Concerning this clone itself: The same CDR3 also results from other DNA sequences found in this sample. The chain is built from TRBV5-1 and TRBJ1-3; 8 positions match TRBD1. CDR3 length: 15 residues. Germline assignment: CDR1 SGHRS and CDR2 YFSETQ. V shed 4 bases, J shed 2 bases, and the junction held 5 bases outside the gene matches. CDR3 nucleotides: TGCGCCAGCAGCCCGGACAGGGCTGCTGGAAACACCATATATTTT. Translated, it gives CASSPDRAAGNTIYF.

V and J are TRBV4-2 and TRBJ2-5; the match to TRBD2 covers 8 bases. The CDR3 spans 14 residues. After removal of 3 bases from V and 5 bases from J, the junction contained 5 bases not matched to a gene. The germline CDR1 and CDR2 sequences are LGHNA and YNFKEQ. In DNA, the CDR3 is TGTGCCAGCAGCCATAGCGGGGAATCGGAGACCCAGTACTTC. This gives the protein CASSHSGESETQYF.

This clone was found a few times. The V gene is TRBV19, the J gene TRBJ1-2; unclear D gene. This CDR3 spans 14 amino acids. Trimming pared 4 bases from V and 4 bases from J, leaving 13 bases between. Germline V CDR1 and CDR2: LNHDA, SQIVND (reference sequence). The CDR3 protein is CASSRDYEGYGYTF. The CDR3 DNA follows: TGTGCCAGTAGTAGAGACTATGAAGGCTATGGCTACACCTTC.

The CDR3 reads CASSFGTAYNEQFF. CDR3 coding DNA: TGTGCCAGCAGTTTCGGGACAGCATACAATGAGCAGTTCTTC. This chain uses TRBV27 with TRBJ2-1; 7 bases align to TRBD1. Germline loops: CDR1 MNHEY, CDR2 SMNVEV (reference sequence). V was pared by 3 bases and J by 4 bases, with 3 bases of the junction left unmatched. The CDR3 sequence is 14 residues long.

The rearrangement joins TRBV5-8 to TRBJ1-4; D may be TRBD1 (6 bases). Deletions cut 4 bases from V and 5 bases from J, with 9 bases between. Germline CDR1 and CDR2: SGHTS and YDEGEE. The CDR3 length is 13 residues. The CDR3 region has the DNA TGTGCCAGCAGCCCGACAGGCAATGAAAAACTGTTTTTT. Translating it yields CASSPTGNEKLFF.

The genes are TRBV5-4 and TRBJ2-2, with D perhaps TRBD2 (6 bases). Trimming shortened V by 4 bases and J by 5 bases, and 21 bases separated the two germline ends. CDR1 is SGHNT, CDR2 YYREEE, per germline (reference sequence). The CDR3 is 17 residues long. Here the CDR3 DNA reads TGTGCCAGCAGCACCCGGGGGAGCGCCAGGAGGACCGGGGAGCTGTTTTTT. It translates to CASSTRGSARRTGELFF.

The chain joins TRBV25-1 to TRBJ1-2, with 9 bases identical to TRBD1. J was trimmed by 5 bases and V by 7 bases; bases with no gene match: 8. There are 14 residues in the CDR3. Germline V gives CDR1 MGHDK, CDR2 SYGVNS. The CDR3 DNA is TGTGCCAGCAACCTACAGGGGGCGGGATATGGCTACACCTTC. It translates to CASNLQGAGYGYTF.

CDR3 coding DNA: TGTGCCACAAACAGGGAACACTATGGCTACACCTTC. It codes for CATNREHYGYTF. The V call is TRBV6-1, the J call TRBJ1-2; a weak D match, TRBD1 (6 bases). Germline V CDR1 and CDR2: MNHNS, SASEGT. The CDR3 extends over 12 amino acids. V shed 10 bases and J shed 3 bases, with 12 bases lying between them.

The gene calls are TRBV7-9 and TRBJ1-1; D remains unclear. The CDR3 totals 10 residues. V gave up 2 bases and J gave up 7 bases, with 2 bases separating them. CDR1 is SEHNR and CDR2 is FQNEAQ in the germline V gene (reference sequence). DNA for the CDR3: TGTGCCAGCAGCTTATATGAAGCTTTCTTT. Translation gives CASSLYEAFF.

CDR3 protein: CAIRGRLAGENEQFF. The CDR3 region has the DNA TGTGCCATCCGAGGGAGGCTAGCGGGGGAAAATGAGCAGTTCTTC. The chain couples TRBV10-3 to TRBJ2-1; 10 nucleotides align to TRBD2. Germline loops: CDR1 ENHRY, CDR2 SYGVKD. The V gene end was trimmed by 8 bases and the J gene end by 7 bases; junction bases not matched to a gene: 11. The CDR3 totals 15 residues.

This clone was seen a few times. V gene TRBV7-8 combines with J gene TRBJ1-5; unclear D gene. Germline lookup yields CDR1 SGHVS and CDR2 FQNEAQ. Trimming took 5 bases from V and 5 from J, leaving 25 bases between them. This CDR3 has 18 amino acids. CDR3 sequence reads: CASSLPPRDLLTYQPQHF. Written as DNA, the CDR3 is TGTGCCAGCAGCCTCCCACCCCGGGATCTCTTGACCTATCAGCCCCAGCATTTT. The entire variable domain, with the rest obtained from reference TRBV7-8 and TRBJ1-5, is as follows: GAGVSQSPRYKVAKRGQDVALRCDPISGHVSLFWYQQALGQGPEFLTYFQNEAQLDKSGLPSDRFFAERPEGSVSTLKIQRTQQEDSAVYLCASSLPPRDLLTYQPQHFGDGTRLSIL.

The CDR3 DNA follows: TGTGCCAGCAGCTTAGACTTTGGGACAGCAACTAATGAAAAACTGTTTTTT. Translated: CASSLDFGTATNEKLFF. This chain joins TRBV7-9 and TRBJ1-4, with 7 bases identical to TRBD1. CDR1 is SEHNR, CDR2 FQNEAQ, per germline (reference sequence). J gave up 0 bases and V 1 base, and 5 bases lay outside the gene matches. There are 17 residues in the CDR3.

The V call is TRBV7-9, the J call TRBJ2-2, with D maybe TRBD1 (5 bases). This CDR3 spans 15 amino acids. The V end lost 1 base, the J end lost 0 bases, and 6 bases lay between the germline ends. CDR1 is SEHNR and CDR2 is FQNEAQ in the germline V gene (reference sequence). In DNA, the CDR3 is TGTGCCAGCAGCTTAGAGGGGCCGAACACCGGGGAGCTGTTTTTT. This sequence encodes CASSLEGPNTGELFF.

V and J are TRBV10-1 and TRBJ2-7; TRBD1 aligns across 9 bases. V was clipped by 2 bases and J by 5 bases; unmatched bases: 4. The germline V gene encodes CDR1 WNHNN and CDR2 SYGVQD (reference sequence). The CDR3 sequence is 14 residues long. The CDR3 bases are TGCGCCAGCAGTGAGCGGACAGGGGCTAACGAGCAGTACTTC. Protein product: CASSERTGANEQYF.

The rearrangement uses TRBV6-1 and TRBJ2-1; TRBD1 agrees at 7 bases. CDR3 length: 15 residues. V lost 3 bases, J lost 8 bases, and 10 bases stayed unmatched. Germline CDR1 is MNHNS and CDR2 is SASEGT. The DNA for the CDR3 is TGTGCCAGCAGTGATGTTGAAGGGGGCCGGGATGAGCAGTTCTTC. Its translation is CASSDVEGGRDEQFF.

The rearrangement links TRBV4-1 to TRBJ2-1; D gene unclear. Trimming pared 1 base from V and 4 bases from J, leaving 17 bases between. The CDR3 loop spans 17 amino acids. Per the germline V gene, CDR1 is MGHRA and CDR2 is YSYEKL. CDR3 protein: CASSQGPAKDVYNEQFF. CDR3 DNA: TGCGCCAGCAGCCAAGGACCGGCAAAGGACGTTTACAATGAGCAGTTCTTC.

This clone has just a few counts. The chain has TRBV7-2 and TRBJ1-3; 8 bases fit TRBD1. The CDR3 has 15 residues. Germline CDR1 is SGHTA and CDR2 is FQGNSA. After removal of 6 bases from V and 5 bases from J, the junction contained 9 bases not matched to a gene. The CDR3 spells CASSHDRGLRNTIYF. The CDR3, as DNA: TGTGCCAGCAGTCACGACAGGGGCTTAAGAAACACCATATATTTT.

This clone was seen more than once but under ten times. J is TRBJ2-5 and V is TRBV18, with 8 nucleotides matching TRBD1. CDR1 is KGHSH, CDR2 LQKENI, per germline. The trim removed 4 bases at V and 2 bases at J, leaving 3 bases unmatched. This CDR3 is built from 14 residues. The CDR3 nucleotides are TGTGCCAGCTCACGACAGGGGTATCAAGAGACCCAGTACTTC. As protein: CASSRQGYQETQYF. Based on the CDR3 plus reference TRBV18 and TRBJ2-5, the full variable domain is NAGVMQNPRHLVRRRGQEARLRCSPMKGHSHVYWYRQLPEEGLKFMVYLQKENIIDESGMPKERFSAEFPKEGPSILRIQQVVRGDSAAYFCASSRQGYQETQYFGPGTRLLVL.

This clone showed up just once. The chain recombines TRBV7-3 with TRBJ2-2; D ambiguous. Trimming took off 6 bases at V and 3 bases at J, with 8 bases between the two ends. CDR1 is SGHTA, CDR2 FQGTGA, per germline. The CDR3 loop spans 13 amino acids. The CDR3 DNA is TGTGCCAGCAGGGATCTCTACACCGGGGAGCTGTTTTTT. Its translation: CASRDLYTGELFF.

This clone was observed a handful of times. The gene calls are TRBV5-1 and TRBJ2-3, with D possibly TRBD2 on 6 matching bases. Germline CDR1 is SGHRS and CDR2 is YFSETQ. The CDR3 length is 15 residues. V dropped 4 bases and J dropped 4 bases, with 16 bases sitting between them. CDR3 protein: CASSHQRERADTQYF. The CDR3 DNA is TGCGCCAGCAGCCACCAAAGGGAGCGGGCAGATACGCAGTATTTT.

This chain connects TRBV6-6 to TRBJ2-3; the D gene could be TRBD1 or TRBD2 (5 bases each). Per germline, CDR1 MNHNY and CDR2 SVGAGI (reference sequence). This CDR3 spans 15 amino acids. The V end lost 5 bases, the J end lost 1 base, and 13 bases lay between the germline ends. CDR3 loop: CASSNRDGRTDTQYF. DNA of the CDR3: TGTGCCAGCAGTAACCGGGACGGTCGCACAGATACGCAGTATTTT.

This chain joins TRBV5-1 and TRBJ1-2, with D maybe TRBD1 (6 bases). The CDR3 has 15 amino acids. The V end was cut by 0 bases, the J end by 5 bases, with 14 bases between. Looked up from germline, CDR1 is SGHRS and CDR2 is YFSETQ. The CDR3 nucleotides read TGCGCCAGCAGCTTGGAAGTAGGGGGGCTTTATGGCTACACCTTC. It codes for CASSLEVGGLYGYTF. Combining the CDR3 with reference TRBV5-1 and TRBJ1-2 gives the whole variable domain KAGVTQTPRYLIKTRGQQVTLSCSPISGHRSVSWYQQTPGQGLQFLFEYFSETQRNKGNFPGRFSGRQFSNSRSEMNVSTLELGDSALYLCASSLEVGGLYGYTFGSGTRLTVV.

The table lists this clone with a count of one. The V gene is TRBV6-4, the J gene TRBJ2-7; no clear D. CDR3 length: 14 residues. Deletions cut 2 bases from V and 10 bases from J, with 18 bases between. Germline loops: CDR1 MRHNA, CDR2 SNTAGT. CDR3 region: CASSDRADFSVQYF. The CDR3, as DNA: TGTGCCAGCAGTGACCGAGCTGATTTTTCGGTACAGTACTTC.